The rows below give T cell receptor beta chains drawn from one sample of a study of T cell responses to AZD1222 COVID-19 vaccine. Sequenced by immunoSEQ multiplex PCR; TCRdb stores in-frame clones only, minus some. The sample shows roughly 140,000 clones, 85% to 95% of them seen only once. This specimen consisted of peripheral blood, obtained on day 0 of AZD1222 vaccination. The receptors shown here come from an adult in good health. Each CDR3 is given without its conserved first and last residue. A D gene is named only where the DNA matches it firmly. The size field is filled for only some rows; it gives once, few, many or a size class.

d_call: -
clone_size: -
v_call: TRBV20-1
cdr3_aa: SVVAWETQY

d_call: TRBD1
clone_size: -
v_call: TRBV28
cdr3_aa: ASSSDRAYGYT

d_call: TRBD1
clone_size: -
v_call: TRBV19
cdr3_aa: ASRGGGEKLF

d_call: TRBD1
clone_size: -
v_call: TRBV24-1
cdr3_aa: ATSDYRGDEQF

d_call: -
clone_size: once
v_call: TRBV3-1/TRBV3-2
cdr3_aa: ASSQGCGNRSGELF

d_call: -
clone_size: -
v_call: TRBV5-1
cdr3_aa: ASSLAGTQLGNTIY

d_call: -
clone_size: -
v_call: TRBV10-3
cdr3_aa: AISIDGNSPLH

d_call: -
clone_size: -
v_call: TRBV27
cdr3_aa: ASSLSPGLDTEAF

d_call: -
clone_size: -
v_call: TRBV3-1/TRBV3-2
cdr3_aa: ATTAIPEQF

d_call: -
clone_size: -
v_call: TRBV7-9
cdr3_aa: ASSPRYNEQF

d_call: -
clone_size: once
v_call: TRBV5-1
cdr3_aa: ASSSGPTGNTQY

d_call: -
clone_size: medium-sized
v_call: TRBV7-9
cdr3_aa: ASREGNSPLH

d_call: TRBD1
clone_size: once
v_call: TRBV3-1/TRBV3-2
cdr3_aa: ASSSRTGTGKLF

d_call: -
clone_size: -
v_call: TRBV6-1
cdr3_aa: ASSESARANQPQH

d_call: -
clone_size: -
v_call: TRBV5-1
cdr3_aa: ASSPAGRGTGELF

d_call: TRBD1
clone_size: -
v_call: TRBV27
cdr3_aa: ASSRDRESQPQH

d_call: TRBD2
clone_size: few
v_call: TRBV7-8
cdr3_aa: ASSLVAAGGTTDTQY

d_call: TRBD1
clone_size: once
v_call: TRBV25-1
cdr3_aa: ASSERDRGWQETQY

d_call: -
clone_size: -
v_call: TRBV6-1
cdr3_aa: ASSDVRGDEQY

d_call: TRBD1
clone_size: few
v_call: TRBV7-7
cdr3_aa: ASSSLDRYRGRLNEKLF

d_call: -
clone_size: -
v_call: TRBV6-5
cdr3_aa: ASSYSPRQQYGYT

d_call: -
clone_size: -
v_call: TRBV5-1
cdr3_aa: ASSSLREQF

d_call: -
clone_size: -
v_call: TRBV4-1
cdr3_aa: ASSPSQGPPYEQY

d_call: -
clone_size: -
v_call: TRBV29-1
cdr3_aa: SVEDPRGGGQETQY

d_call: -
clone_size: once
v_call: TRBV5-6
cdr3_aa: ASSLGAGPEAF

d_call: -
clone_size: -
v_call: TRBV10-2
cdr3_aa: ASSGTYQPQH

d_call: -
clone_size: once
v_call: TRBV7-2
cdr3_aa: ASSPRAIGGDTQY

d_call: TRBD1
clone_size: -
v_call: TRBV5-1
cdr3_aa: ASSMGTGAGTDTQY

d_call: -
clone_size: -
v_call: TRBV5-6
cdr3_aa: ASSRILGELF

d_call: -
clone_size: -
v_call: TRBV9
cdr3_aa: ASSVGEGVYGYT

d_call: -
clone_size: -
v_call: TRBV5-8
cdr3_aa: ASSLYNSPLH

d_call: TRBD2
clone_size: -
v_call: TRBV28
cdr3_aa: ASTGGSWYEQY

d_call: -
clone_size: -
v_call: TRBV30
cdr3_aa: AWSQPQALETQY

d_call: -
clone_size: -
v_call: TRBV5-5
cdr3_aa: ASRQQVNTEAF

d_call: TRBD2
clone_size: -
v_call: TRBV7-2
cdr3_aa: ASSSGGLYEQY

d_call: -
clone_size: few
v_call: TRBV5-1
cdr3_aa: ASSWGWGVGTYEQY

d_call: -
clone_size: -
v_call: TRBV2
cdr3_aa: ASSVGESLYYGYT

d_call: -
clone_size: -
v_call: TRBV7-9
cdr3_aa: ASSLAGTPPSALMQY

d_call: TRBD2
clone_size: few
v_call: TRBV29-1
cdr3_aa: SVAPAGVPGELF

d_call: -
clone_size: -
v_call: TRBV6-5
cdr3_aa: ASSRTAINEKLF

d_call: TRBD2
clone_size: -
v_call: TRBV7-6
cdr3_aa: ASSHPLAGGSYEQY

d_call: -
clone_size: -
v_call: TRBV3-1/TRBV3-2
cdr3_aa: ASSQVLGDTQY

d_call: -
clone_size: -
v_call: TRBV9
cdr3_aa: ASSSSSSGNTIY

d_call: -
clone_size: -
v_call: TRBV12-3/TRBV12-4
cdr3_aa: ASLGGGTSPLH

d_call: TRBD2
clone_size: -
v_call: TRBV27
cdr3_aa: ASSLRGERFYEQY

d_call: TRBD1
clone_size: -
v_call: TRBV5-1
cdr3_aa: ASSLTRQGVGSPLH

d_call: -
clone_size: -
v_call: TRBV6-5
cdr3_aa: ASRGLRVETQY

d_call: -
clone_size: -
v_call: TRBV7-2
cdr3_aa: ASSLDTSQGAYEQY

d_call: -
clone_size: -
v_call: TRBV21-1
cdr3_aa: ASPPEAF

d_call: TRBD2
clone_size: -
v_call: TRBV2
cdr3_aa: ASSTGTSAIPFSYEQY

d_call: -
clone_size: -
v_call: TRBV18
cdr3_aa: ASSPVVNEQY

d_call: TRBD1
clone_size: -
v_call: TRBV10-3
cdr3_aa: ATRDRSTEAF

d_call: -
clone_size: -
v_call: TRBV6-1
cdr3_aa: ASSEAPFGTAEAF

d_call: -
clone_size: -
v_call: TRBV29-1
cdr3_aa: SVGPARGGSDT

d_call: TRBD1
clone_size: -
v_call: TRBV7-9
cdr3_aa: ASSELGGGGGYT

d_call: TRBD1
clone_size: -
v_call: TRBV11-2
cdr3_aa: ASSGDFTGAYEQY

d_call: TRBD2
clone_size: -
v_call: TRBV18
cdr3_aa: ASSRPGLADYNEQF